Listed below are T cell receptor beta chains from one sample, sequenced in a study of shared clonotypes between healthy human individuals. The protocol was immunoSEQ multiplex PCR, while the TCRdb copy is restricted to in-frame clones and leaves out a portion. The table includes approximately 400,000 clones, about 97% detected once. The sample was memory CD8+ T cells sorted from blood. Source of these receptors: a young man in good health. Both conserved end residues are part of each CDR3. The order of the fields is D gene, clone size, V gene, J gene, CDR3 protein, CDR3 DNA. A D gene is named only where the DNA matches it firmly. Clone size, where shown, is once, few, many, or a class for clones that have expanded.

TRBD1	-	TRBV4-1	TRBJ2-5	CASSQGQGVETQYF	TGCGCCAGCAGCCAAGGACAGGGTGTGGAGACCCAGTACTTC
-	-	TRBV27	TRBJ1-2	CASSFGRTYGYTF	TGTGCCAGCAGTTTCGGGCGGACCTATGGCTACACCTTC
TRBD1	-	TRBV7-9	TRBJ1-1	CASSLEGRGMNTEAFF	TGTGCCAGCAGCTTAGAAGGCAGGGGGATGAACACTGAAGCTTTCTTT
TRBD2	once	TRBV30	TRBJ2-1	CAWSSPGLDDNEQFF	TGTGCCTGGAGTTCTCCGGGACTAGATGACAATGAGCAGTTCTTC
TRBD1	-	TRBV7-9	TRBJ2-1	CASSLGTGSYNEQFF	TGTGCCAGCAGCTTAGGGACAGGCTCCTACAATGAGCAGTTCTTC
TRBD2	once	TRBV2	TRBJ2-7	CASSPLGLAGYEQYF	TGTGCCAGCAGCCCCCTGGGACTAGCGGGGTACGAGCAGTACTTC
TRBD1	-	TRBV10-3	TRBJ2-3	CAISALDRGRTDTQYF	TGTGCCATCAGTGCACTGGACAGGGGGCGCACAGATACGCAGTATTTT
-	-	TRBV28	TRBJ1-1	CASSFGGRTEAFF	TGTGCCAGCAGTTTCGGGGGGCGCACTGAAGCTTTCTTT
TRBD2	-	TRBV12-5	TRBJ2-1	CASGLAGGYGVNEQFF	TGTGCTAGTGGTTTGGCGGGAGGTTATGGTGTCAATGAGCAGTTCTTC
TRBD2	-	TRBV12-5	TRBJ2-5	CASGELGTSGRGGETQYF	TGTGCTAGTGGCGAGCTCGGGACTAGCGGGAGGGGCGGAGAGACCCAGTACTTC
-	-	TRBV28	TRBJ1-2	CASSPLYNYGYTF	TGTGCCAGCAGTCCCCTCTATAACTATGGCTACACCTTC
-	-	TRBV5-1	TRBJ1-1	CASSLLQHLNTEAFF	TGCGCCAGCAGCCTTCTACAGCACTTGAACACTGAAGCTTTCTTT
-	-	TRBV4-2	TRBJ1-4	CASSKEVLTNEKLFF	TGTGCCAGCAGCAAGGAGGTTTTAACTAATGAAAAACTGTTTTTT
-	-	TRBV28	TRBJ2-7	CASISPPGEQYF	TGTGCCAGCATATCGCCGCCGGGCGAGCAGTACTTC
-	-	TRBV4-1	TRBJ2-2	CASSQRPTGELFF	TGCGCCAGCAGCCAAAGACCCACCGGGGAGCTGTTTTTT
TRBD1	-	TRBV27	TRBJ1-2	CASGQVFYGYTF	TGTGCCAGCGGACAGGTTTTTTATGGCTACACCTTC
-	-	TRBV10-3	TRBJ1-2	CAISESDSYGYTF	TGTGCCATCAGTGAGTCGGACAGCTATGGCTACACCTTC
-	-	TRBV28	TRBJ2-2	CASYDTNTGELFF	TGTGCCAGCTATGACACTAACACCGGGGAGCTGTTTTTT
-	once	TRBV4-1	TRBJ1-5	CASSAQGGSNQPQHF	TGCGCCAGCAGCGCACAGGGAGGGAGCAATCAGCCCCAGCATTTT
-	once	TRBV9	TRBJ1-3	CASSVEGAGNTIYF	TGTGCCAGCAGCGTAGAAGGGGCTGGAAACACCATATATTTT
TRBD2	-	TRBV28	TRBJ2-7	CASRAGLASYEQYF	TGTGCCAGCAGAGCGGGACTAGCGTCCTACGAGCAGTACTTC
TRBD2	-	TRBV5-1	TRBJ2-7	CASSLKASGSLYEQYF	TGCGCCAGCAGCTTGAAGGCTAGCGGGAGTTTATACGAGCAGTACTTC
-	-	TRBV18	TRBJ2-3	CASSPKAKTDTQYF	TGTGCCAGCTCACCAAAAGCAAAAACAGATACGCAGTATTTT
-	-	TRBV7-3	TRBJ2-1	CASSLIADYYNEQFF	TGTGCCAGCAGCTTAATAGCGGACTACTACAATGAGCAGTTCTTC
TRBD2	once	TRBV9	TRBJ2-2	CASSVASGRTGELFF	TGTGCCAGCAGCGTGGCTAGCGGGAGAACCGGGGAGCTGTTTTTT